The next 5 T cell receptor beta chains were all read from a single sample in a study of cytomegalovirus exposure and HLA in healthy donors. Here immunoSEQ multiplex PCR was the method, and the copy in TCRdb shows in-frame clones only, minus some. The sample has about 120,000 clones; roughly nine tenths are singletons. The sequenced sample consisted of PBMCs. The receptors were sampled from a young woman in good health and CMV-seronegative.

The chain joins TRBV27 to TRBJ2-7; 7 nucleotides align to TRBD1. CDR1 is MNHEY, CDR2 SMNVEV, per germline (reference sequence). CDR3 length: 13 residues. J lost 3 bases, V lost 2 bases, and 1 base had no gene match. CDR3 residues: CASSLAGGYEQYV. The CDR3 coding sequence is TGTGCCAGCAGTTTAGCAGGGGGCTACGAGCAGTACGTC.

The J gene is TRBJ2-5, the V gene TRBV19; TRBD2 matches 8 bases. V gave up 3 bases and J gave up 2 bases; unmatched junction bases: 5. The CDR3 sequence is 15 residues long. CDR1 and CDR2 (germline): LNHDA, SQIVND (reference sequence). In nucleotides, the CDR3 is TGTGCCAGTAGTATCGGTAGCGGGGTACAAGAGACCCAGTACTTC. It codes for CASSIGSGVQETQYF.

The V call is TRBV27, the J call TRBJ1-1; 8 nucleotides agree with TRBD1. The CDR3 length is 14 residues. V dropped 7 bases and J dropped 0; count of bases not matched to a gene: 4. CDR1 MNHEY and CDR2 SMNVEV come from the germline V gene (reference sequence). The CDR3 DNA follows: TGTGCCAGCATTCGGGACAGGATGAACACTGAAGCTTTCTTT. This sequence encodes CASIRDRMNTEAFF.

The V gene is TRBV7-2, the J gene TRBJ2-2; 9 bases line up with TRBD2. The CDR3 is 14 amino acids. CDR1 and CDR2 (germline): SGHTA, FQGNSA. Unmatched junction bases numbered 4, after V lost 5 bases and J lost 6 bases. CDR3 loop: CASSTSGRPGELFF. In nucleotides, the CDR3 is TGTGCCAGCAGCACAAGCGGGAGGCCCGGGGAGCTGTTTTTT.

CDR3 amino acids: CASSEWASGRVHNEQFF. Written as DNA, the CDR3 is TGTGCCAGCAGTGAATGGGCTAGCGGGAGGGTACACAATGAGCAGTTCTTC. The genes are TRBV2 and TRBJ2-1, with 12 bases lining up with TRBD2. The CDR3 is 17 amino acids. V was clipped by 2 bases and J by 5 bases; unmatched bases: 7. Germline V gene data show CDR1 as SNHLY and CDR2 as FYNNEI.